The 28 T cell receptor beta chains in this list originate from one sample, sequenced in a study of shared T cell receptors in the human thymus. Repertoires were generated with immunoSEQ multiplex PCR, while TCRdb's copy carries only in-frame clones and drops some. The sample lists over 350,000 clones; 85% to 95% were seen once. Sequencing input: thymocytes. These receptors all stem from a human donor.

The chain carries TRBV28 and TRBJ2-2, with TRBD1 matching 7 bases. The CDR3 spans 18 residues. Germline loops: CDR1 MDHEN, CDR2 SYDVKM. Trimming took 3 bases from V and 5 from J; bases not matched to a gene: 15. The CDR3: CASSLNPTGTDLTGELFF. The CDR3, as DNA: TGTGCCAGCAGTTTGAATCCCACCGGGACAGATTTAACCGGGGAGCTGTTTTTT.

The CDR3 DNA is TGCGCCAGCAGCCAAGAGGCGGAACGGAGATTAGCCAAAAACATTCAGTACTTC. Protein: CASSQEAERRLAKNIQYF. V and J are TRBV4-1 and TRBJ2-4; unclear D gene. Trimming pared 0 bases from V and 0 bases from J, leaving 15 bases between. The germline CDR1 and CDR2 sequences are MGHRA and YSYEKL. CDR3 size: 18 residues.

The chain recombines TRBV6-1 with TRBJ2-3; D may be TRBD1 or TRBD2 (6 bases each). The germline V gene has CDR1 MNHNS and CDR2 SASEGT. CDR3 length equals 13 residues. Trimming stripped 6 bases from V and 5 bases from J, with 12 bases between. The DNA for the CDR3 is TGTGCCAGCAGGAGGGGGGCGGGAGATACGCAGTATTTT. Encoded protein: CASRRGAGDTQYF.

The chain employs TRBV5-5 and TRBJ1-2; D remains ambiguous. Per germline, CDR1 SGHKS and CDR2 YYEKEE (reference sequence). CDR3 length: 13 amino acids. Deletions cut 4 bases from V and 1 base from J, with 8 bases between. The CDR3 loop is CASSPTGNYGYTF. CDR3 nucleotides: TGTGCCAGCAGCCCGACGGGTAACTATGGCTACACCTTC.

The chain combines TRBV7-2 with TRBJ2-1; D uncertain. The CDR3 runs to 16 residues. Germline loops: CDR1 SGHTA, CDR2 FQGNSA. Trimming stripped 2 bases from V and 0 bases from J, with 11 bases between. This CDR3 reads CASSLFAADSYNEQFF. The CDR3 DNA reads TGTGCCAGCAGCTTATTCGCGGCGGACTCCTACAATGAGCAGTTCTTC.

The chain carries TRBV7-2 and TRBJ1-5, with D unclear. This CDR3 region has 13 residues. Germline-derived CDR1 and CDR2 are SGHTA and FQGNSA. The V end lost 3 bases, the J end lost 4 bases, and 7 bases lay between the germline ends. The CDR3 loop is CASSFHGNQPQHF. The CDR3 nucleotides read TGTGCCAGCAGCTTTCACGGTAATCAGCCCCAGCATTTT.

The chain couples TRBV5-1 to TRBJ2-6; 8 bases fit TRBD1. Germline V CDR1 and CDR2: SGHRS, YFSETQ. The CDR3 runs 20 residues. V gave up 1 base and J gave up 0 bases; unmatched junction bases: 12. The CDR3 here is CASSLHWLGTGPSGANVLTF. CDR3 DNA sequence: TGCGCCAGCAGCTTGCACTGGCTTGGGACAGGACCCTCTGGGGCCAACGTCCTGACTTTC. Complete variable domain (other parts from reference TRBV5-1 and TRBJ2-6): KAGVTQTPRYLIKTRGQQVTLSCSPISGHRSVSWYQQTPGQGLQFLFEYFSETQRNKGNFPGRFSGRQFSNSRSEMNVSTLELGDSALYLCASSLHWLGTGPSGANVLTFGAGSRLTVL.

The chain joins TRBV4-3 to TRBJ1-5; a weak D match, TRBD1 (5 bases). The V and J ends lost 6 bases and 1 base respectively, with 10 bases between them. Germline values: CDR1 LGHNA, CDR2 YSLEER. This CDR3 contains 14 residues. CDR3 DNA sequence: TGCGCCAGCAGTAGGACATCAAGCAATCAGCCCCAGCATTTT. This sequence encodes CASSRTSSNQPQHF.

V and J are TRBV5-6 and TRBJ1-4; D call uncertain. Trimming pared 2 bases from V and 14 bases from J, leaving 16 bases between. Per the germline V gene, CDR1 is SGHDT and CDR2 is YYEEEE. The CDR3 contains 13 residues. CDR3: CASSFVEGLDLFF. For the CDR3, the DNA is TGTGCCAGCAGCTTCGTGGAGGGATTAGATCTGTTTTTT.

The rearrangement links TRBV11-3 to TRBJ2-5, with TRBD2 identical over 8 bases. The germline CDR1 and CDR2 sequences are SGHNT and YENEEA. Trimming cost V 4 bases and J 0 bases; bases outside gene matches: 1. CDR3 length: 14 residues. CDR3 sequence: CASSSAGDQETQYF. The CDR3 nucleotides are TGTGCCAGCAGCTCAGCGGGAGACCAAGAGACCCAGTACTTC. Using reference TRBV11-3 and TRBJ2-5 for the parts outside the CDR3, the full variable domain is EAGVVQSPRYKIIEKKQPVAFWCNPISGHNTLYWYLQNLGQGPELLIRYENEEAVDDSQLPKDRFSAERLKGVDSTLKIQPAELGDSAVYLCASSSAGDQETQYFGPGTRLLVL.

The chain's CDR3 is CASSYLDRGPYGYTF. The CDR3 DNA follows: TGTGCCAGCAGTTATCTTGACAGGGGGCCCTATGGCTACACCTTC. This chain links TRBV6-5 with TRBJ1-2; 10 bases match TRBD1. J was trimmed by 4 bases and V by 3 bases; bases with no gene match: 5. The CDR3 has 15 amino acids. Germline-derived CDR1 and CDR2 are MNHEY and SVGAGI.

This clone was seen just once. CDR3 coding DNA: TGTGCCAGCAGCCCCGACAGGGGCGGATACAATGAGCAGTTCTTC. As protein: CASSPDRGGYNEQFF. V is TRBV11-2 and J is TRBJ2-1; 8 bases line up with TRBD1. The CDR3 runs 15 residues. Per germline, CDR1 SGHAT and CDR2 FQNNGV. Trimming took 5 bases from V and 4 from J; bases not matched to a gene: 7.

V and J are TRBV6-6 and TRBJ1-5; TRBD1 matches at 11 bases. Losses at the gene ends were 5 bases for V and 5 bases for J; bases not matched to a gene: 8. The CDR3 contains 16 residues. Per germline, CDR1 MNHNY and CDR2 SVGAGI (reference sequence). The CDR3 sequence is CASSTRTGGGDQPQHF. The CDR3 bases are TGTGCCAGCAGTACCCGGACAGGGGGCGGCGATCAGCCCCAGCATTTT.

J is TRBJ1-5 and V is TRBV10-2; perhaps TRBD1 as D (6 bases). The CDR3 is 20 residues long. CDR1 is WSHSY, CDR2 SAAADI, per germline. V was pared by 0 bases and J by 5 bases, with 26 bases between. The CDR3 DNA sequence: TGCGCCAGCAGTGAGTCTTTACCTGACAGGCGGACCAAGGACGATCAGCCCCAGCATTTT. Translating gives CASSESLPDRRTKDDQPQHF.

The chain has TRBV6-4 and TRBJ2-6; tentatively, D is TRBD1 (5 bases). V lost 2 bases to trimming and J lost 0 bases, with 11 bases between them. The germline CDR1 and CDR2 sequences are MRHNA and SNTAGT. This CDR3 comprises 17 residues. The DNA for the CDR3 is TGTGCCAGCAGTGACGGGCAGGGTTCCTCTGGGGCCAACGTCCTGACTTTC. It yields the protein CASSDGQGSSGANVLTF.

This clone was found once. The rearrangement links TRBV28 to TRBJ2-5; weak D call: TRBD1 (5 bases). Germline V gene data show CDR1 as MDHEN and CDR2 as SYDVKM. Trimming left V 5 bases short and J 2 bases short, with 12 bases between. The CDR3 is made up of 14 amino acids. The CDR3 bases are TGTGCCAGCAGTCATCAGGGTGGGCAAGAGACCCAGTACTTC. It codes for CASSHQGGQETQYF.

The CDR3 loop reads CASSRLAGEQITQYF. In DNA form, the CDR3 reads TGTGCCAGCAGCCGACTAGCGGGAGAGCAGATTACGCAGTATTTT. This chain joins TRBV6-5 and TRBJ2-3; 12 bases align to TRBD2. V gave up 6 bases and J gave up 8 bases; unmatched junction bases: 9. Germline V CDR1 and CDR2: MNHEY, SVGAGI. CDR3 length equals 15 residues.

V and J are TRBV6-1 and TRBJ2-7; 8 bases are a match to TRBD1. Germline CDR1 and CDR2: MNHNS and SASEGT. This CDR3 spans 13 amino acids. After removal of 6 bases from V and 3 bases from J, the junction contained 4 bases not matched to a gene. The CDR3 loop reads CASRATGVYEQYF. The DNA of the CDR3 is TGTGCCAGCAGGGCGACAGGGGTCTACGAGCAGTACTTC.

V gene TRBV18 combines with J gene TRBJ1-1; TRBD1 is a possible D gene (5 bases). The V end lost 2 bases, the J end lost 4 bases, and 8 bases lay between the germline ends. In germline, CDR1 is KGHSH, CDR2 LQKENI. This CDR3 spans 13 amino acids. CDR3 bases: TGTGCCAGCTCACCAGCCGGGGGCACTGAAGCTTTCTTT. It codes for CASSPAGGTEAFF.

V and J are TRBV28 and TRBJ2-3; 7 positions agree with TRBD1. The V gene's germline CDR1 is MDHEN and CDR2 SYDVKM. V lost 5 bases, J lost 1 base, and 9 bases stayed unmatched. There are 16 residues in the CDR3. The DNA of the CDR3 is TGTGCCAGCAGTGCGTACGGGACAGCCCGCACAGATACGCAGTATTTT. This sequence encodes CASSAYGTARTDTQYF.

The chain combines TRBV5-1 with TRBJ1-1; 7 bases are a match to TRBD1. With V trimmed by 3 bases and J by 5 bases, 10 bases remained unmatched. CDR3 length: 15 residues. The germline CDR1 and CDR2 sequences are SGHRS and YFSETQ. CDR3 sequence (DNA): TGCGCCAGCAGCTCCATACAGGGGAAGGTTACTGAAGCTTTCTTT. This translates into CASSSIQGKVTEAFF.

The count of this clone is one. This chain joins TRBV7-8 and TRBJ1-1; 7 bases fit TRBD1. The germline V gene encodes CDR1 SGHVS and CDR2 FQNEAQ. This CDR3 has 15 residues. J gave up 3 bases and V 7 bases, and 11 bases lay outside the gene matches. The chain's CDR3 is CASINSGTDYTEAFF. The CDR3 DNA is TGTGCCAGCATAAATTCCGGGACAGACTACACTGAAGCTTTCTTT.

The gene calls are TRBV20-1 and TRBJ2-5; D is undetermined. Germline V gives CDR1 DFQATT, CDR2 SNEGSKA (reference sequence). The CDR3 length is 10 residues. DNA for the CDR3: TGCAGCGGTATGAGAGAGACCCAGTACTTC. As protein: CSGMRETQYF.

This rearrangement joins TRBV5-1 to TRBJ2-7; 12 bases fit TRBD2. This CDR3 is 18 amino acids long. Germline V gene lookup returns CDR1 SGHRS and CDR2 YFSETQ. Trimming removed 3 bases from V and 3 bases from J; junction bases left unmatched: 13. CDR3 nucleotide sequence: TGCGCCAGCAGCTCGAGACTAGCGGGAGACCCTTGCGGCTACGAGCAGTACTTC. Translating it yields CASSSRLAGDPCGYEQYF. The full variable domain, completed using reference TRBV5-1 and TRBJ2-7, is KAGVTQTPRYLIKTRGQQVTLSCSPISGHRSVSWYQQTPGQGLQFLFEYFSETQRNKGNFPGRFSGRQFSNSRSEMNVSTLELGDSALYLCASSSRLAGDPCGYEQYFGPGTRLTVT.

The chain combines TRBV5-1 with TRBJ2-1; perhaps TRBD2 as D (5 bases). Germline-derived CDR1 and CDR2 are SGHRS and YFSETQ. The CDR3 contains 16 residues. Trimming pared 4 bases from V and 8 bases from J, leaving 22 bases between. CDR3 amino acids: CASSPEWAASGHEQFF. In DNA form, the CDR3 reads TGCGCCAGCAGCCCTGAGTGGGCGGCAAGCGGACATGAGCAGTTCTTC. Together with reference TRBV5-1 and TRBJ2-1, the CDR3 gives the full variable domain: KAGVTQTPRYLIKTRGQQVTLSCSPISGHRSVSWYQQTPGQGLQFLFEYFSETQRNKGNFPGRFSGRQFSNSRSEMNVSTLELGDSALYLCASSPEWAASGHEQFFGPGTRLTVL.

V is TRBV27 and J is TRBJ2-2; TRBD2 matches at 7 bases. Germline trimming cut 6 bases from V and 7 bases from J; bases unmatched to any gene: 11. From germline, CDR1 is MNHEY and CDR2 SMNVEV (reference sequence). The CDR3 contains 15 residues. DNA of the CDR3: TGTGCCAGCAGCCCCCCCGGTTGGGGGGGCGGGGAGCTGTTTTTT. It encodes CASSPPGWGGGELFF.

The chain combines TRBV7-9 with TRBJ2-1, with D maybe TRBD1 (6 bases). Germline V gene lookup returns CDR1 SEHNR and CDR2 FQNEAQ (reference sequence). V lost 5 bases, J lost 8 bases, and 22 bases lay in between. This CDR3 is built from 16 residues. The CDR3 bases are TGTGCCAGCAGCGCCCTGGTACAGGGTGGCTGTGATGAGCAGTTCTTC. Protein product: CASSALVQGGCDEQFF. The full variable domain, with the rest looked up from reference TRBV7-9 and TRBJ2-1, is DTGVSQNPRHKITKRGQNVTFRCDPISEHNRLYWYRQTLGQGPEFLTYFQNEAQLEKSRLLSDRFSAERPKGSFSTLEIQRTEQGDSAMYLCASSALVQGGCDEQFFGPGTRLTVL.

The chain couples TRBV30 to TRBJ2-3; 9 bases agree with TRBD2. The CDR3 has 17 residues. The ends lost 0 bases at V and 8 bases at J; junction bases unmatched: 15. Germline V gives CDR1 GTSNPN, CDR2 SVGIG (reference sequence). CDR3 DNA sequence: TGTGCCTGGAGTGTAAGCGGGAGGCTGCCCAGACACGGTACGCAGTATTTT. This codes for CAWSVSGRLPRHGTQYF.